The 24 T cell receptor beta chains below all came from one sample that was sequenced in a study of T cells in localized non-small cell lung cancer (dated by TCRdb to the early 2020s). The method was the immunoSEQ multiplex PCR assay. In its TCRdb copy, this immuneACCESS table keeps in-frame sequences only and misses some clones. Where compared with another copy, unresolved V genes explain less than half of these, and the others have no known cause. This sample has about 59,000 clones in its table, and 91% of those were observed once. The ten largest make up about 20% of the sample. Sample: peripheral blood, taken before any cancer treatment. The source of these receptors is a man aged 35-69 years with stage I lung adenocarcinoma.

The V and J genes are TRBV7-9 and TRBJ2-1; the D gene is possibly TRBD2 (5 bases). Deletions cut 2 bases from V and 4 bases from J, with 9 bases between. The CDR3 length is 14 residues. CDR1 SEHNR and CDR2 FQNEAQ come from the germline V gene (reference sequence). The CDR3 sequence: CASSLSTSYNEQFF. The CDR3 DNA is TGTGCCAGCAGCTTAAGCACTAGTTACAATGAGCAGTTCTTC. Based on the CDR3 plus reference TRBV7-9 and TRBJ2-1, the full variable domain is DTGVSQNPRHKITKRGQNVTFRCDPISEHNRLYWYRQTLGQGPEFLTYFQNEAQLEKSRLLSDRFSAERPKGSFSTLEIQRTEQGDSAMYLCASSLSTSYNEQFFGPGTRLTVL.

The gene calls are TRBV6-5 and TRBJ2-7; possibly TRBD1 for D (6 bases). Germline CDR1 MNHEY, CDR2 SVGAGI. CDR3 length equals 14 residues. V lost 1 base and J lost 3, with 10 bases in between. The CDR3 sequence: CASSYLGAGYEQYF. In nucleotides, the CDR3 is TGTGCCAGCAGTTACTTGGGGGCAGGCTACGAGCAGTACTTC.

This clone appeared once. The chain's CDR3 is CASSIVDGEYNEQFF. As DNA, the CDR3 is TGTGCCAGTAGTATTGTCGACGGGGAGTACAATGAGCAGTTCTTC. The genes are TRBV19 and TRBJ2-1; a possible D gene is TRBD2 (5 bases). CDR1 is LNHDA, CDR2 SQIVND, per germline (reference sequence). CDR3 length: 15 residues. V lost 3 bases and J 4 bases, leaving 13 bases between the germline ends.

This sequence joins TRBV4-1 and TRBJ1-1; D gene unclear. The CDR3 extends over 14 amino acids. Trimming removed 4 bases at V and 0 bases at J, with 9 bases between. CDR1 is MGHRA, CDR2 YSYEKL, per germline. CDR3 in amino acids: CASSPGPLNTEAFF. The CDR3 DNA follows: TGCGCCAGCAGCCCAGGACCCTTGAACACTGAAGCTTTCTTT.

The CDR3, as DNA: TGTGCCAGCATAAACAGGGGGCAAACTAATGAAAAACTGTTTTTT. Translation: CASINRGQTNEKLFF. The chain employs TRBV2 and TRBJ1-4, with 9 bases lining up with TRBD1. Germline-derived CDR1 and CDR2 are SNHLY and FYNNEI. Germline trimming cut 7 bases from V and 1 base from J; bases unmatched to any gene: 4. This CDR3 is built from 15 residues.

The chain couples TRBV6-1 to TRBJ1-5, with a tentative D call TRBD1 (5 bases). Germline CDR1 MNHNS, CDR2 SASEGT. Trimming took off 4 bases at V and 6 bases at J, with 10 bases between the two ends. The CDR3 covers 13 residues. CDR3 DNA: TGTGCCAGCAGTGGCCCAGGGAGTCAGCCCCAGCATTTT. This codes for CASSGPGSQPQHF.

The chain couples TRBV7-8 to TRBJ2-1; 8 nucleotides agree with TRBD2. Trimming removed 1 base from V and 14 bases from J; junction bases left unmatched: 7. The CDR3 is 13 residues long. Per the germline V gene, CDR1 is SGHVS and CDR2 is FQNEAQ. The CDR3 spells CASSLGVLAVEFF. The CDR3 DNA reads as TGTGCCAGCAGCTTAGGGGTACTAGCGGTTGAGTTCTTC.

V gene TRBV6-1 combines with J gene TRBJ1-5, with D tentatively TRBD1 (5 bases). Trimming removed 6 bases at V and 1 base at J, with 13 bases between. The CDR3 is 15 amino acids. From germline, CDR1 is MNHNS and CDR2 SASEGT. The CDR3 DNA is TGTGCCAGCAGGGTTGACTGGGGGAGCAATCAGCCCCAGCATTTT. As protein: CASRVDWGSNQPQHF.

This clone was seen a few times. This sequence joins TRBV30 and TRBJ1-5, with TRBD1 as a possible D gene (5 bases). Germline V gene sequence: CDR1 GTSNPN, CDR2 SVGIG (reference sequence). Trimming pared 3 bases from V and 8 bases from J, leaving 20 bases between. CDR3 length: 15 residues. DNA of the CDR3: TGTGCCTGGAGCCCCGAGATAGGGGTAGACGAGCCCCAGCATTTT. Encoded protein: CAWSPEIGVDEPQHF. Full variable domain (outside the CDR3, taken from reference TRBV30 and TRBJ1-5): SQTIHQWPATLVQPVGSPLSLECTVEGTSNPNLYWYRQAAGRGLQLLFYSVGIGQISSEVPQNLSASRPQDRQFILSSKKLLLSDSGFYLCAWSPEIGVDEPQHFGDGTRLSIL.

V gene TRBV4-1 combines with J gene TRBJ2-3, with D perhaps matching TRBD2 (5 bases). Germline V gives CDR1 MGHRA, CDR2 YSYEKL. With 1 base removed from V and 0 bases from J, the gap between germline ends came to 8 bases. The CDR3 is made up of 15 amino acids. Written as DNA, the CDR3 is TGCGCCAGCAGCCAAGTTCCGGGGAGCACAGATACGCAGTATTTT. Translation: CASSQVPGSTDTQYF.

The genes are TRBV7-2 and TRBJ2-1; D remains ambiguous. V was shortened by 3 bases and J by 8 bases, with 2 bases between the two germline ends. The CDR3 length is 10 residues. Germline lookup yields CDR1 SGHTA and CDR2 FQGNSA. The CDR3 spells CASSFDEQFF. Here the CDR3 DNA reads TGTGCCAGCAGCTTCGATGAGCAGTTCTTC.

This clone was counted between two and nine times. The chain uses TRBV30 and TRBJ1-1, with D possibly being TRBD1 (5 bases). V was clipped by 4 bases and J by 3 bases, with 9 bases between them. This CDR3 comprises 12 residues. The germline V gene encodes CDR1 GTSNPN and CDR2 SVGIG (reference sequence). The CDR3 spells CAWTKGHTEAFF. The CDR3 DNA sequence: TGTGCCTGGACGAAGGGGCACACTGAAGCTTTCTTT.

The chain carries TRBV18 and TRBJ2-5; D is possibly TRBD1 (5 bases). This CDR3 has 13 residues. Germline CDR1 and CDR2: KGHSH and LQKENI. Trimming left V 3 bases short and J 2 bases short, with 7 bases between. CDR3 sequence (DNA): TGTGCCAGCTCACCGAGACAGCAAGAGACCCAGTACTTC. Translated, it gives CASSPRQQETQYF.

CDR3 sequence (DNA): TGCGCCAGCAGCTCTGGAGGGCCTGATGAGCAGTTCTTC. As protein: CASSSGGPDEQFF. The chain is built from TRBV5-1 and TRBJ2-1, with a possible D match to TRBD2 (6 bases). Trimming removed 3 bases from V and 8 bases from J, with 12 bases in between. The CDR3 extends over 13 amino acids. CDR1 SGHRS and CDR2 YFSETQ come from the germline V gene.

The chain links TRBV6-5 to TRBJ2-7; D is perhaps TRBD1 (6 bases). V was shortened by 2 bases and J by 2 bases, with 13 bases between the two germline ends. The CDR3 has 15 amino acids. From germline, CDR1 is MNHEY and CDR2 SVGAGI. The CDR3 region is CASSYLGQRAYEQYF. CDR3 nucleotide sequence: TGTGCCAGCAGTTACCTGGGACAACGGGCCTACGAGCAGTACTTC.

The V call is TRBV7-8, the J call TRBJ2-3; D is undetermined. CDR1 and CDR2 from the germline V gene are SGHVS and FQNEAQ. This CDR3 is built from 15 residues. V lost 5 bases, J lost 3 bases, and 15 bases lay in between. CDR3 DNA: TGTGCCAGCAGCCCTGAGCTTAGCTCGACAGATACGCAGTATTTT. It translates to CASSPELSSTDTQYF.

The CDR3 protein is CASSLYAVTDTGELFF. CDR3 bases: TGTGCCAGCAGCTTGTATGCAGTTACCGACACCGGGGAGCTGTTTTTT. V and J are TRBV5-5 and TRBJ2-2; no clear D. CDR1 is SGHKS and CDR2 is YYEKEE in the germline V gene (reference sequence). The CDR3 contains 16 residues. The germline V and J ends were trimmed by 1 base and 3 bases, with 13 bases remaining between them.

In this sample, this clone turned up once. The chain is built from TRBV16 and TRBJ2-5; a weak D match, TRBD2 (5 bases). With 4 bases removed from V and 4 bases from J, the gap between germline ends came to 13 bases. Germline CDR1 reads KGHSY; CDR2 reads FQNENV. The CDR3 spans 14 residues. In DNA form, the CDR3 reads TGTGCCAGCAGCCTGCATCTTCGGGGAGAGACCCAGTACTTC. It codes for CASSLHLRGETQYF.

V and J are TRBV21-1 and TRBJ2-3; TRBD2 is the table's D call, not checked against the DNA. TRBV21-1 corresponds to a pseudogene. The CDR3 extends over 14 amino acids. The CDR3 bases are TGTGCCAGCAGCAAAGCGCGGCAGAAAGATACGCAGTATTTT. Encoded protein: CASSKARQKDTQYF.

The chain links TRBV7-2 to TRBJ2-7; 10 bases agree with TRBD2. Germline-derived CDR1 and CDR2 are SGHTA and FQGNSA. CDR3 size: 15 residues. J gave up 7 bases and V 5 bases, and 11 bases lay outside the gene matches. CDR3 coding DNA: TGTGCCAGCAGCGGTACTAGCGGGGCCCTGAGGGAGCAGTACTTC. Its translation: CASSGTSGALREQYF.

This sequence joins TRBV2 and TRBJ2-3, with D perhaps given as TRBD1 or TRBD2 (5 bases each). Germline lookup yields CDR1 SNHLY and CDR2 FYNNEI. V dropped 6 bases and J dropped 2 bases, with 12 bases sitting between them. The CDR3 is 14 amino acids. In DNA, the CDR3 is TGTGCCAGCAGCGAATTCGGGACCACAGATACGCAGTATTTT. Amino acid sequence: CASSEFGTTDTQYF. Filled out from reference TRBV2 and TRBJ2-3, the complete variable domain reads EPEVTQTPSHQVTQMGQEVILRCVPISNHLYFYWYRQILGQKVEFLVSFYNNEISEKSEIFDDQFSVERPDGSNFTLKIRSTKLEDSAMYFCASSEFGTTDTQYFGPGTRLTVL.

The chain employs TRBV4-3 and TRBJ1-1; 9 bases match TRBD1. The length of the CDR3 is 15 residues. V lost 4 bases, J lost 2 bases, and 5 bases stayed unmatched. Germline V gene sequence: CDR1 LGHNA, CDR2 YSLEER. As DNA, the CDR3 is TGCGCCAGCAGCCCCGGGACAGGGCCCAACACTGAAGCTTTCTTT. Protein product: CASSPGTGPNTEAFF.

V gene TRBV11-3 combines with J gene TRBJ2-3, with D perhaps matching TRBD1 (6 bases). There are 15 residues in the CDR3. V lost 5 bases and J lost 5, with 17 bases in between. CDR1 SGHNT and CDR2 YENEEA come from the germline V gene. The CDR3 DNA reads as TGTGCCAGCAGCCGCAACGCCGTACAGGGAGATACGCAGTATTTT. It codes for CASSRNAVQGDTQYF.

V and J are TRBV7-6 and TRBJ2-1, with D possibly being TRBD1 (5 bases). Germline V gene data show CDR1 as SGHVS and CDR2 as FNYEAQ. The V end lost 1 base, the J end lost 9 bases, and 10 bases lay between the germline ends. The CDR3 loop spans 13 amino acids. The DNA of the CDR3 is TGTGCCAGCAGCTTAGTAGGGGTAGGTGAGCAGTTCTTC. Encoded protein: CASSLVGVGEQFF.